The text below deals with one TCR beta chain. Its target is unknown. Assay: immunoSEQ multiplex PCR; the TCRdb copy retains only in-frame clones and omits some. The sample yields about 590,000 clones, about 95% seen once. The naive CD8 subset, CD45RO-negative cells positively selected for CCR7, excluded terminally differentiated effector memory CD45RA+ cells. All participating donors were Caucasian adults from Nashville, Tennessee. CDR3 length: 13 amino acids. V was clipped by 5 bases and J by 0 bases; unmatched bases: 2. CDR1 is SGHNT and CDR2 is YYREEE in the germline V gene (reference sequence). This record comes from a study of shared clonotypes between healthy human individuals. General study points: Sequencing depth was expected to affect clonotype sharing among donors. The study found lower generation probabilities in non-shared clonotypes than in those shared by all four donors. Researchers found naive subsets generally carried larger estimated richness than memory subsets.

The TCR originated in a woman between 25 and 40 years old in good health. The J gene is TRBJ2-7, the V gene TRBV5-4, with 7 bases aligning to TRBD2. Sequencing was carried out using naive CD8+ T cells sorted from blood. The CDR3 sequence: CASRRTSSYEQYF. The CDR3 DNA reads TGTGCCAGCAGACGGACTAGCTCCTACGAGCAGTACTTC.